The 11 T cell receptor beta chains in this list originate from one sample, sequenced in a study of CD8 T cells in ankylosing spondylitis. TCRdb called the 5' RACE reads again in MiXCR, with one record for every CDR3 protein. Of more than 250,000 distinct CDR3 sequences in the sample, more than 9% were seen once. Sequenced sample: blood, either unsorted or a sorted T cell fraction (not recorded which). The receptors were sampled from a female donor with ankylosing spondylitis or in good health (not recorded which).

CDR3 sequence: CASSASSGDYNEQFF. The CDR3 DNA reads as TGTGCCAGCAGTGCCAGCAGCGGGGATTACAATGAGCAGTTCTTC. The gene calls are TRBV6-1 and TRBJ2-1, with TRBD2 matching 7 bases. Germline values: CDR1 MNHNS, CDR2 SASEGT. The CDR3 is 15 amino acids. Trimming cost V 4 bases and J 4 bases; bases outside gene matches: 7.

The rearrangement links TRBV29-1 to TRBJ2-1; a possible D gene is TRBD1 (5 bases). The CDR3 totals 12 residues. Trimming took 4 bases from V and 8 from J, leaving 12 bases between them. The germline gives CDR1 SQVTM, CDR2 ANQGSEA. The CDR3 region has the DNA TGCAGCGTTGTAGGCCGCAGGGATGAGCAGTTCTTC. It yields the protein CSVVGRRDEQFF.

The CDR3 nucleotides read TGTGCCAGCAGCCGGGCACAGCCGATTCCCTACGAGCAGTACTTC. Protein sequence: CASSRAQPIPYEQYF. The chain joins TRBV3-1 to TRBJ2-7; D is uncertain. Germline lookup yields CDR1 LGHDT and CDR2 YNNKEL (reference sequence). V was trimmed by 4 bases and J by 2 bases, leaving 15 bases between them. The CDR3 is 15 amino acids.

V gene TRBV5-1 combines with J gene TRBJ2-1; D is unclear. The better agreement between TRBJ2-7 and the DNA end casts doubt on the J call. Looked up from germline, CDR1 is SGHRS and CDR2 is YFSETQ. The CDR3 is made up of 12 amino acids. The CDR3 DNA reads TGCGCCAGCAGCTCGGACGGTAAGGAGCAGTACTTC. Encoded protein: CASSSDGKEQYF.

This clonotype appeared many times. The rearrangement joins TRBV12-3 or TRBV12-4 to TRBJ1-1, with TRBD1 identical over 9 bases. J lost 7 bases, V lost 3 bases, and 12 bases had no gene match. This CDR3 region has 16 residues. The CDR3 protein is CASSLRISTGGGEAFF. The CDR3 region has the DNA TGTGCCAGCAGTTTGCGCATCAGTACAGGGGGCGGTGAAGCTTTCTTT.

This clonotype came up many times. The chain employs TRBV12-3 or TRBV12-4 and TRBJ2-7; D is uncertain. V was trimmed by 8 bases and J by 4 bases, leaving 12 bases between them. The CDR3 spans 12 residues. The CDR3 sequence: CASGRNLYEQYF. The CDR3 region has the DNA TGTGCCAGCGGCAGGAACCTTTACGAGCAGTACTTC.

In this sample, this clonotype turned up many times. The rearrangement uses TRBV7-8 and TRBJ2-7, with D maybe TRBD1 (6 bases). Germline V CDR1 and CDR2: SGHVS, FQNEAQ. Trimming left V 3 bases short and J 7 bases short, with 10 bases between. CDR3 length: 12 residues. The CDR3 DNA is TGTGCCAGCAGCTTCTACAGGGCTGAGCAGTACTTC. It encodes CASSFYRAEQYF.

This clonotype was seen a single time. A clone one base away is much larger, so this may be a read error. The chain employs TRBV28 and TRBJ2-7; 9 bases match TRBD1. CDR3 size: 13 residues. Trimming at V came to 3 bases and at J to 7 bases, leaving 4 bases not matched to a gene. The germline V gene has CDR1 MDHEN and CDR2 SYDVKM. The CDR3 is CASSLGQGLEQYF. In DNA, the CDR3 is TGTGCCAGCAGTTTGGGACAGGGTTTGGAGCAGTACTTC.

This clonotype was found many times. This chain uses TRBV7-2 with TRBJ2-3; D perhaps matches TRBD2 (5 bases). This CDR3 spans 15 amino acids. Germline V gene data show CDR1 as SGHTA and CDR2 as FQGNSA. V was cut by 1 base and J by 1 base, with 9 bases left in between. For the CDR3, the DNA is TGTGCCAGCAGCTTAGATCCAGCGGGCACAGATACGCAGTATTTT. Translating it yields CASSLDPAGTDTQYF.

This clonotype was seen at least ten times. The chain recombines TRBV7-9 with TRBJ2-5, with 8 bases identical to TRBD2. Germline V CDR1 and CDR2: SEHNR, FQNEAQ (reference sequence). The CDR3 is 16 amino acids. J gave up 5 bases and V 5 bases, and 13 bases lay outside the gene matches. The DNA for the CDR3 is TGTGCCAGCAGCACGGGACTAGAGATAGGTATCGAGACCCAGTACTTC. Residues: CASSTGLEIGIETQYF. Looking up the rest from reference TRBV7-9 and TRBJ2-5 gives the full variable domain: DTGVSQNPRHKITKRGQNVTFRCDPISEHNRLYWYRQTLGQGPEFLTYFQNEAQLEKSRLLSDRFSAERPKGSFSTLEIQRTEQGDSAMYLCASSTGLEIGIETQYFGPGTRLLVL.

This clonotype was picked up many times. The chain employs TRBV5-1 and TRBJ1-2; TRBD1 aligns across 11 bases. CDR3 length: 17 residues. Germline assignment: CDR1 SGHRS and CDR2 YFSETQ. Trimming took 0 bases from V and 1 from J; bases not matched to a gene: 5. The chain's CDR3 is CASSLDGTGGDNYGYTF. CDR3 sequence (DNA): TGCGCCAGCAGCTTGGATGGGACAGGGGGGGATAACTATGGCTACACCTTC.